This T cell receptor beta chain stems from a study of T cell responses to AZD1222 COVID-19 vaccine. In germline, CDR1 is SGHNT, CDR2 YYREEE (reference sequence). This CDR3 contains 12 residues. Trimming took 4 bases from V and 4 from J, leaving 5 bases between them. This clone has only one observation. Antigen unknown. Study outcomes and limitations: White British donors predominated, females outnumbered males, and clonal diversity was possibly underestimated. Baseline testing showed seropositivity in only six AZD1222 recipients.

Sequencing used immunoSEQ multiplex PCR; TCRdb keeps in-frame clones, though not all of them. The sample shows fewer than 110,000 clones, about 90% of them seen only once. The sequenced sample was peripheral blood, obtained on day 0 of AZD1222 vaccination. V usage is TRBV5-4 and J usage is TRBJ1-4; no reliable D call. The clonotype was recovered from an adult in good health. The DNA of the CDR3 is TGTGCCAGCAGCAGGCTTAATGAAAAACTGTTTTTT. Its protein product is CASSRLNEKLFF.